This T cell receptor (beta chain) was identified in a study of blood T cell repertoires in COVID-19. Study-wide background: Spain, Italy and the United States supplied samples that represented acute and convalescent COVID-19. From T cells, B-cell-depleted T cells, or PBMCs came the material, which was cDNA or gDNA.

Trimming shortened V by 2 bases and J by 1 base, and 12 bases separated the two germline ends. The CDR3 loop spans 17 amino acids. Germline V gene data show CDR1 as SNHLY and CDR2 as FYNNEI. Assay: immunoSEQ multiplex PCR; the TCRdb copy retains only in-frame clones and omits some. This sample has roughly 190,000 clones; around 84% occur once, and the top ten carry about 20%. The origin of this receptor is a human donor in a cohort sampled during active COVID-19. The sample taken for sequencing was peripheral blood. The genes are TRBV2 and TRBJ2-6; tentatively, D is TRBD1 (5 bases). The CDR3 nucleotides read TGTGCCAGCAGTGAATTGGGTTCAGGGTCTGGGGCCAACGTCCTGACTTTC. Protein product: CASSELGSGSGANVLTF.